The sequence of this T cell receptor beta chain was determined in a study of T cells in Graves' hyperthyroidism and ophthalmopathy. Whole-study results and caveats: Most thyroid clonotypes expanded above 0.001 were also detected in blood.

This clonotype was recorded many times. What it recognizes is unknown. The V end lost 6 bases, the J end lost 5 bases, and 13 bases lay between the germline ends. Germline CDR1 and CDR2: SNHLY and FYNNEI. The CDR3 covers 13 residues. Amplification yielded TCR beta CDR3 regions, with RNA transcripts as the source. The HTBI primer set served for first-round RT-PCR of the TCR CDR3. TCRdb processed the multiplex PCR reads anew with MiXCR; each CDR3 protein has one entry. The repertoire consists of 750,000 to 900,000 distinct CDR3 sequences, with around 38% occurring once and the leading ten covering 8.9%. This chain joins TRBV2 and TRBJ2-5; D might be TRBD1 or TRBD2, each matching 6 bases. What was sequenced was blood. This clonotype was sampled from a young man with Graves' hyperthyroidism. The CDR3 region is CASRRQEGETQYF. CDR3 in DNA: TGTGCCAGCAGGAGACAGGAGGGTGAGACCCAGTACTTC.